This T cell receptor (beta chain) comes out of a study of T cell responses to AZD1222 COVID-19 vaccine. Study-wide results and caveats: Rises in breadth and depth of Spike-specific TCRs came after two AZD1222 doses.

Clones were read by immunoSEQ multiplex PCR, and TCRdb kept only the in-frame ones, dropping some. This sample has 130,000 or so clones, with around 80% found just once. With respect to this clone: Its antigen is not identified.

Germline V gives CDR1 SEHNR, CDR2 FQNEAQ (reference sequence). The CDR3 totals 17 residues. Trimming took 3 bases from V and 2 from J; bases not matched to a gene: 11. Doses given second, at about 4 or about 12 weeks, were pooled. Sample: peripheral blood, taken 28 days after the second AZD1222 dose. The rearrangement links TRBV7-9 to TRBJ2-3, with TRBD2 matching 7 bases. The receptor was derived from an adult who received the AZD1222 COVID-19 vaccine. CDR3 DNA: TGTGCCAGCAGCTTCAATCTGCGGGGGATAATCACAGATACGCAGTATTTT. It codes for CASSFNLRGIITDTQYF.